Each of the 22 T cell receptor beta chains below was sequenced from the same sample in a study of T cell responses to AZD1222 COVID-19 vaccine. Data came from immunoSEQ multiplex PCR; TCRdb stores just in-frame clones and leaves some out. The sample consists of around 160,000 clones, under 95% of them appearing once. The input for sequencing was peripheral blood, taken on day 0 of AZD1222 vaccination. These receptors originate from an adult in good health.

The rearrangement uses TRBV6-2 or TRBV6-3 and TRBJ2-4; 7 positions agree with TRBD1. V lost 0 bases to trimming and J lost 10 bases; unmatched junction nucleotides: 12. The germline V gene has CDR1 MNHEY and CDR2 SVGEGT. There are 16 residues in the CDR3. DNA for the CDR3: TGTGCCAGCAGTTACTCGAGGTCAGGGGGTGATTATATTCAGTACTTC. Its translation: CASSYSRSGGDYIQYF.

The chain recombines TRBV14 with TRBJ1-1, with 7 bases fitting TRBD1. V gave up 1 base and J gave up 2 bases; unmatched junction bases: 4. The V gene's germline CDR1 is SGHDN and CDR2 FVKESK. This CDR3 comprises 15 residues. CDR3 residues: CASSQGQGGNTEAFF. The CDR3 bases are TGTGCCAGCAGCCAAGGACAGGGTGGCAACACTGAAGCTTTCTTT.

V is TRBV6-5 and J is TRBJ1-3; tentative D call: TRBD1 (5 bases). Trimming pared 4 bases from V and 8 bases from J, leaving 15 bases between. The CDR3 has 14 amino acids. Germline-derived CDR1 and CDR2 are MNHEY and SVGAGI. The CDR3 region is CASSWGGRADTIYF. In DNA form, the CDR3 reads TGTGCCAGCAGTTGGGGGGGAAGGGCGGACACCATATATTTT.

The chain is built from TRBV28 and TRBJ1-2; maybe TRBD1 (6 bases). With 6 bases removed from V and 3 bases from J, the gap between germline ends came to 14 bases. CDR1 is MDHEN and CDR2 is SYDVKM in the germline V gene. The CDR3 contains 14 residues. CDR3 coding DNA: TGTGCCAGCAGAAAACAGGGCACGGACTATGGCTACACCTTC. Translation: CASRKQGTDYGYTF.

J is TRBJ1-6 and V is TRBV19, with D tentatively TRBD1 (5 bases). Germline-derived CDR1 and CDR2 are LNHDA and SQIVND (reference sequence). The V end was cut by 3 bases, the J end by 4 bases, with 7 bases between. This CDR3 comprises 14 residues. The CDR3 nucleotides are TGTGCCAGTAGTATTGGGGGGTATAATTCACCCCTCCACTTT. Protein product: CASSIGGYNSPLHF.

The chain has TRBV7-2 and TRBJ2-3; D may be TRBD1 (6 bases). This CDR3 region has 13 residues. Germline CDR1 reads SGHTA; CDR2 reads FQGNSA. Deletions cut 4 bases from V and 5 bases from J, with 10 bases between. The CDR3 is CASSSETGDTQYF. The DNA for the CDR3 is TGTGCCAGCAGCTCAGAGACAGGAGATACGCAGTATTTT.

This clone was observed once. The chain recombines TRBV28 with TRBJ2-7, with D possibly matching TRBD2 (5 bases). Trimming stripped 9 bases from V and 0 bases from J, with 15 bases between. There are 14 residues in the CDR3. CDR1 is MDHEN, CDR2 SYDVKM, per germline. CDR3 coding DNA: TGTGCCAGTATTCCGGGGAACGTCTCCTACGAGCAGTACTTC. Translating gives CASIPGNVSYEQYF. Variable domain in full (rest from reference TRBV28 and TRBJ2-7): DVKVTQSSRYLVKRTGEKVFLECVQDMDHENMFWYRQDPGLGLRLIYFSYDVKMKEKGDIPEGYSVSREKKERFSLILESASTNQTSMYLCASIPGNVSYEQYFGPGTRLTVT.

The rearrangement uses TRBV18 and TRBJ1-1, with 7 nucleotides matching TRBD1. CDR3 length: 13 amino acids. V trimming: 6 bases; J trimming: 3 bases; junction bases outside the gene matches: 4. Germline V lookup: CDR1 KGHSH, CDR2 LQKENI. In DNA, the CDR3 is TGTGCCAGCTCGGACAGGTCGGACACTGAAGCTTTCTTT. Residues: CASSDRSDTEAFF.

The chain links TRBV6-4 to TRBJ1-6; 7 bases fit TRBD1. The CDR3 runs 13 residues. Germline V gene data show CDR1 as MRHNA and CDR2 as SNTAGT. V lost 9 bases to trimming and J lost 7 bases; unmatched junction nucleotides: 6. In DNA form, the CDR3 reads TGTGCCAGTAGGGACAGACACAATTCACCCCTCCACTTT. This codes for CASRDRHNSPLHF.

The V gene is TRBV3-1 (or the pseudogene TRBV3-2), the J gene TRBJ2-5; perhaps D is TRBD1 or TRBD2 (5 bases each). The germline V gene has CDR1 LGHDT and CDR2 YNNKEL (reference sequence). Trimming cost V 4 bases and J 3 bases, with 6 bases left between them. This CDR3 region has 12 residues. CDR3 residues: CASSRGEETQYF. CDR3 sequence (DNA): TGTGCCAGCAGCCGAGGGGAAGAGACCCAGTACTTC.

J is TRBJ1-5 and V is TRBV5-5; D is undetermined. V was cut by 0 bases and J by 5 bases, with 6 bases left in between. The CDR3 contains 13 residues. Germline V CDR1 and CDR2: SGHKS, YYEKEE (reference sequence). The CDR3 loop reads CASSLADDQPQHF. The CDR3 bases are TGTGCCAGCAGCTTGGCCGACGATCAGCCCCAGCATTTT.

This clone was counted once. The rearrangement joins TRBV4-2 to TRBJ2-1; D gene unclear. V was clipped by 4 bases and J by 0 bases, with 10 bases between them. The CDR3 sequence is 15 residues long. CDR1 LGHNA and CDR2 YNFKEQ come from the germline V gene. The CDR3 spells CASSREFSSYNEQFF. The CDR3 DNA sequence: TGTGCCAGCAGCCGGGAATTCAGCTCCTACAATGAGCAGTTCTTC.

The chain recombines TRBV5-1 with TRBJ2-7, with TRBD1 matching 9 bases. This CDR3 region has 14 residues. V shed 6 bases, J shed 5 bases, and the junction held 9 bases outside the gene matches. Germline V gene lookup returns CDR1 SGHRS and CDR2 YFSETQ. CDR3 sequence reads: CASIPGTGIDEQYF. The DNA of the CDR3 is TGCGCCAGCATCCCCGGGACAGGGATCGACGAGCAGTACTTC.

The V call is TRBV5-1, the J call TRBJ1-6, with D uncertain. CDR1 is SGHRS and CDR2 is YFSETQ in the germline V gene. The CDR3 runs to 16 residues. Between the trimmed V and J ends, which lost 4 bases and 0 bases, there was a span of 11 bases. Written as DNA, the CDR3 is TGCGCCAGCAGCCTGACCGTTAGCTCCTATAATTCACCCCTCCACTTT. Translated, it gives CASSLTVSSYNSPLHF.

The chain combines TRBV5-1 with TRBJ1-2; 9 nucleotides match TRBD1. The CDR3 is made up of 15 amino acids. Germline CDR1 SGHRS, CDR2 YFSETQ. V dropped 0 bases and J dropped 5; count of bases not matched to a gene: 5. The CDR3 is CASSLALGTGYGYTF. CDR3 bases: TGCGCCAGCAGCTTGGCCCTCGGGACAGGGTATGGCTACACCTTC.

The chain links TRBV14 to TRBJ2-1; D may correspond to TRBD1 or TRBD2 (5 bases each). V lost 1 base and J 10 bases, leaving 8 bases between the germline ends. Germline CDR1 is SGHDN and CDR2 is FVKESK. This CDR3 spans 12 amino acids. CDR3 in DNA: TGTGCCAGCAGCCAAGTGGGGGTCGAGCAGTTCTTC. Translating gives CASSQVGVEQFF. Drawing the rest from reference TRBV14 and TRBJ2-1, the complete variable domain is EAGVTQFPSHSVIEKGQTVTLRCDPISGHDNLYWYRRVMGKEIKFLLHFVKESKQDESGMPNNRFLAERTGGTYSTLKVQPAELEDSGVYFCASSQVGVEQFFGPGTRLTVL.

V gene TRBV5-5 combines with J gene TRBJ1-5; the match to TRBD1 covers 7 bases. Germline V gives CDR1 SGHKS, CDR2 YYEKEE (reference sequence). Losses at the gene ends were 3 bases for V and 6 bases for J; bases not matched to a gene: 0. The CDR3 runs 12 residues. The CDR3, as DNA: TGTGCCAGCAGCTCAGGGGGTCAGCCCCAGCATTTT. This gives the protein CASSSGGQPQHF.

CDR3 amino acids: CASSIETLLGSSYNEQFF. The CDR3 coding sequence is TGTGCCAGTAGTATAGAGACCCTGTTGGGGAGCTCCTACAATGAGCAGTTCTTC. J is TRBJ2-1 and V is TRBV19; maybe TRBD2 (5 bases). CDR1 is LNHDA and CDR2 is SQIVND in the germline V gene (reference sequence). The CDR3 has 18 residues. V lost 0 bases and J 0 bases, leaving 15 bases between the germline ends. Based on the CDR3 plus reference TRBV19 and TRBJ2-1, the full variable domain is DGGITQSPKYLFRKEGQNVTLSCEQNLNHDAMYWYRQDPGQGLRLIYYSQIVNDFQKGDIAEGYSVSREKKESFPLTVTSAQKNPTAFYLCASSIETLLGSSYNEQFFGPGTRLTVL.

V usage is TRBV5-5 and J usage is TRBJ1-5; 9 nucleotides match TRBD1. The CDR3 is 15 amino acids. Germline V CDR1 and CDR2: SGHKS, YYEKEE (reference sequence). V gave up 3 bases and J gave up 3 bases; unmatched junction bases: 4. The CDR3 reads CASSSTGGLNQPQHF. The CDR3 region has the DNA TGTGCCAGCAGCTCGACAGGGGGGCTCAATCAGCCCCAGCATTTT.

This chain uses TRBV4-1 with TRBJ1-5; D remains ambiguous. Trimming stripped 0 bases from V and 3 bases from J, with 6 bases between. This CDR3 spans 14 amino acids. CDR1 and CDR2 (germline): MGHRA, YSYEKL. The CDR3 protein is CASSQEMNNQPQHF. CDR3 coding DNA: TGCGCCAGCAGCCAAGAGATGAACAATCAGCCCCAGCATTTT.

Comment on this clone: An end of the junction differs from the germline gene, which may be a read error. The chain has TRBV7-7 and TRBJ2-1, with 14 nucleotides matching TRBD2. This CDR3 region has 17 residues. Germline V CDR1 and CDR2: SSHAT, FNYEAQ (reference sequence). The CDR3, as DNA: TGTGCTAGCAGCGCCGCCTGGACTAGCGGGGGGCCCGATGAGCAGTTCTTC. Encoded protein: CASSAAWTSGGPDEQFF.

J is TRBJ2-2 and V is TRBV12-5, with D unclear. The germline V gene encodes CDR1 LGHNT and CDR2 FRNRAP. The CDR3 contains 14 residues. The ends were cut back, 1 base at V and 0 bases at J, with 3 bases in the middle. The CDR3 sequence is CASGLAPNTGELFF. The CDR3 DNA follows: TGTGCTAGTGGTTTGGCACCGAACACCGGGGAGCTGTTTTTT.